The rows below give T cell receptor beta chains drawn from one sample of a study of neurological immune-mediated disorders. One entry per CDR3 protein results from TCRdb running MiXCR on the 5' RACE reads. The sample holds 50,000 to 70,000 distinct CDR3 sequences, about 10% seen once. Sequenced sample: PBMCs. Receptors were obtained from a male donor with HTLV-1-associated myelopathy (HAM/TSP). The CDR3 runs from the conserved cysteine through the conserved F or W. D genes are given only for firm matches. The size of a clone is reported for some rows only, either as once, few or many, or as a class for expanded clones.

v_gene	d_gene	j_gene	abundance	CDR3aa	CDR3nt
TRBV20-1	-	TRBJ1-5	many	CSASVGRVEENQPQHF	TGCAGTGCTAGTGTGGGTAGGGTTGAAGAAAATCAGCCCCAGCATTTT
TRBV7-2	-	TRBJ1-2	many	CASKTELTNYGYTF	TGTGCCAGCAAGACAGAGCTTACTAACTATGGCTACACCTTC
TRBV5-1	-	TRBJ1-2	many	CASSSDGYYGYTF	TGCGCCAGCAGCTCCGACGGCTACTATGGCTACACCTTC
TRBV29-1	-	TRBJ2-5	many	CSVEGRGRETQYF	TGCAGCGTTGAAGGGCGGGGGCGCGAGACCCAGTACTTC
TRBV20-1	-	TRBJ2-3	many	CSAPPPGSDTQYF	TGCAGTGCTCCGCCGCCGGGGTCAGATACGCAGTATTTT
TRBV10-3	-	TRBJ2-3	many	CAISDAEDTQYF	TGTGCCATCAGTGATGCGGAGGATACGCAGTATTTT
TRBV5-1	-	TRBJ2-3	many	CASSTQVSTDTQYF	TGCGCCAGCAGCACACAGGTTAGCACAGATACGCAGTATTTT
TRBV18	TRBD1	TRBJ2-7	-	CASSPGQGTYEQYF	TGTGCCAGCTCACCCGGACAGGGGACCTACGAGCAGTACTTC
TRBV27	-	TRBJ2-1	-	CASRTLYNEQFF	TGTGCCAGCAGAACGCTATACAATGAGCAGTTCTTC
TRBV11-2	-	TRBJ2-4	few	CASSPPGYIQYF	TGTGCCAGCAGCCCCCCCGGGTACATTCAGTACTTC
TRBV20-1	TRBD1	TRBJ2-2	many	CSATDREAAGELFF	TGCAGTGCTACGGACAGGGAAGCGGCCGGGGAGCTGTTTTTT
TRBV3-1	-	TRBJ2-5	few	CASSPFPRETQYF	TGTGCCAGCAGCCCTTTCCCCCGGGAGACCCAGTACTTC
TRBV5-6	-	TRBJ2-6	many	CASSPIILAGANVLTF	TGTGCCAGCAGCCCTATCATTCTAGCTGGGGCCAACGTCCTGACTTTC
TRBV5-1	-	TRBJ2-2	medium-sized	CASSPVGTTNTGELFF	TGCGCCAGCAGCCCGGTAGGGACCACGAACACCGGGGAGCTGTTTTTT
TRBV6-2/TRBV6-3	-	TRBJ2-1	few	CASTEYNEQFF	TGTGCCAGCACGGAATACAATGAGCAGTTCTTC
TRBV5-1	TRBD2	TRBJ2-3	many	CASSGTSGGPTDTQYF	TGCGCCAGCAGCGGGACTAGCGGGGGGCCCACAGATACGCAGTATTTT
TRBV19	TRBD1	TRBJ1-2	-	CASSVDRGPSAGYTF	TGTGCCAGTAGTGTCGACAGGGGGCCATCCGCGGGCTACACCTTC
TRBV12-3/TRBV12-4	-	TRBJ1-6	many	CASSQSGQNSPLHF	TGTGCCAGCAGTCAATCCGGGCAAAATTCACCCCTCCACTTT
TRBV5-1	TRBD1	TRBJ2-2	many	CASSFADRGRELFF	TGCGCCAGCAGCTTCGCGGACAGGGGCCGGGAGCTGTTTTTT
TRBV5-1	TRBD1	TRBJ1-3	many	CASSAPGPRGHSGNTIYF	TGCGCCAGCAGCGCCCCGGGTCCAAGGGGGCATAGTGGAAACACCATATATTTT
TRBV6-6	-	TRBJ2-5	many	CASMEGGPGETQYF	TGTGCCAGCATGGAGGGGGGGCCGGGGGAGACCCAGTACTTC
TRBV6-1	-	TRBJ2-5	many	CASARGAETQYF	TGTGCCAGTGCTAGGGGGGCAGAGACCCAGTACTTC
TRBV5-1	-	TRBJ2-1	many	CASSLEAVSYNEQFF	TGCGCCAGCAGCTTGGAGGCAGTCTCCTACAATGAGCAGTTCTTC
TRBV7-8	TRBD2	TRBJ2-2	many	CASSLPTGNDRAGGGELFF	TGTGCCAGCAGCTTACCGACAGGGAACGATCGAGCGGGGGGAGGGGAGCTGTTTTTT
TRBV12-3/TRBV12-4	-	TRBJ2-7	many	CASSLGLYEQYF	TGTGCCAGCAGTTTAGGGCTCTACGAGCAGTACTTC
TRBV6-6	-	TRBJ2-1	many	CASTGGSYNEQFF	TGTGCCAGCACTGGTGGCTCCTACAATGAGCAGTTCTTC
TRBV27	-	TRBJ1-6	many	CASTGSSYNSPLHF	TGTGCCAGTACAGGGAGCTCCTATAATTCACCCCTCCACTTT
TRBV9	TRBD2	TRBJ2-7	many	CASSVEPGGLEQYF	TGTGCCAGCAGCGTAGAGCCGGGGGGGCTCGAGCAGTACTTC
TRBV5-1	-	TRBJ2-5	many	CASSFVGYERTQYF	TGCGCCAGCAGCTTTGTAGGATACGAGAGGACCCAGTACTTC
TRBV10-3	TRBD2	TRBJ2-2	many	CAISVASGGSPNTGELFF	TGTGCCATCAGTGTGGCTAGCGGGGGCTCCCCGAACACCGGGGAGCTGTTTTTT
TRBV5-1	-	TRBJ1-5	-	CARGPRVGDQPQHF	TGCGCCAGGGGACCCAGGGTTGGGGATCAGCCCCAGCATTTT
TRBV5-1	-	TRBJ2-1	many	CASSLEGWGPAVDEQFF	TGCGCCAGCAGCTTGGAAGGGTGGGGGCCAGCGGTAGATGAGCAGTTCTTC
TRBV15	-	TRBJ2-7	many	CATSRDSSYEQYF	TGTGCCACCAGCAGGGACAGCTCCTACGAGCAGTACTTC
TRBV4-3	TRBD1	TRBJ1-2	many	CASSHDDRVNYGYTF	TGCGCCAGCAGCCATGATGACAGGGTGAACTATGGCTACACCTTC
TRBV20-1	-	TRBJ2-7	many	CSATGARGVFEQYF	TGCAGTGCTACAGGGGCGAGGGGCGTATTCGAGCAGTACTTC
TRBV12-3/TRBV12-4	TRBD2	TRBJ2-2	many	CASSLSGVAGGELFF	TGTGCCAGCAGTTTGTCGGGGGTAGCGGGCGGGGAGCTGTTTTTT
TRBV5-1	TRBD2	TRBJ2-3	many	CASSLAASGHSTDTQYF	TGCGCCAGCAGCTTGGCGGCTAGCGGGCACAGCACAGATACGCAGTATTTT
TRBV5-5	TRBD1	TRBJ2-7	many	CASSLTGGSYSYEQYF	TGTGCCAGCAGCTTGACAGGGGGATCCTACTCCTACGAGCAGTACTTC
TRBV9	-	TRBJ2-6	many	CASGAGSGANVLTF	TGTGCCAGCGGCGCCGGTTCTGGGGCCAACGTCCTGACTTTC
TRBV7-3	-	TRBJ2-5	-	CASSQGIGAGETQYF	TGTGCCAGCAGCCAAGGCATCGGGGCTGGAGAGACCCAGTACTTC